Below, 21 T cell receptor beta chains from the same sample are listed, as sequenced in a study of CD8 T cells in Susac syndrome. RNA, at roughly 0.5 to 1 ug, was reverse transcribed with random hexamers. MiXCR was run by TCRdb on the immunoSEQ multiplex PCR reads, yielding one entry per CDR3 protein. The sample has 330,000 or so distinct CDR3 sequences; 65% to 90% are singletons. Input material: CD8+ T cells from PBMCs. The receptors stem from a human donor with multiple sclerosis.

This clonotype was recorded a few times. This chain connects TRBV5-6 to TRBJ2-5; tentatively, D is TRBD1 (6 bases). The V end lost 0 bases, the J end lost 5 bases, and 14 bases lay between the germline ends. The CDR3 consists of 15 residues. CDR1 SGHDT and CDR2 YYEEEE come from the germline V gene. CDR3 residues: CASSLGQGSGETQYF. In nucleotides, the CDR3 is TGTGCCAGCAGCTTGGGGCAGGGGAGTGGGGAGACCCAGTACTTC.

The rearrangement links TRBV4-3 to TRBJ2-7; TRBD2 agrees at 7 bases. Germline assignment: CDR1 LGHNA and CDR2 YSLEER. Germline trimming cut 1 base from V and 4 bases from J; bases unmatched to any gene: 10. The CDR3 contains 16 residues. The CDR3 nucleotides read TGCGCCAGCAGCCAAGGAACGGGAGGCAGTTTTTACGAGCAGTACTTC. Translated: CASSQGTGGSFYEQYF.

The CDR3 loop reads CASRGTSFSCGEFF. CDR3 DNA sequence: TGTGCCAGCAGAGGGACTAGTTTTAGTTGTGGGGAGTTCTTC. The rearrangement joins TRBV9 to TRBJ2-1, with 8 bases aligning to TRBD2. Germline-derived CDR1 and CDR2 are SGDLS and YYNGEE. This CDR3 has 14 amino acids. The trim removed 5 bases at V and 14 bases at J, leaving 15 bases unmatched.

CDR3: CASLTSVEQFF. DNA of the CDR3: TGTGCCAGCCTTACTAGCGTTGAGCAGTTCTTC. The chain carries TRBV6-6 and TRBJ2-1; 7 nucleotides line up with TRBD2. Germline CDR1 is MNHNY and CDR2 is SVGAGI (reference sequence). The CDR3 runs to 11 residues. V dropped 8 bases and J dropped 9; count of bases not matched to a gene: 4.

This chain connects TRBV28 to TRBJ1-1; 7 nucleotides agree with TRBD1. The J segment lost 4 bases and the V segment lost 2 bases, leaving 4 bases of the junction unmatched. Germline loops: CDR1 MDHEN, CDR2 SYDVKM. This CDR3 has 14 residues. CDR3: CASSLRGHGTEAFF. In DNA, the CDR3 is TGTGCCAGCAGTTTAAGGGGGCACGGCACTGAAGCTTTCTTT.

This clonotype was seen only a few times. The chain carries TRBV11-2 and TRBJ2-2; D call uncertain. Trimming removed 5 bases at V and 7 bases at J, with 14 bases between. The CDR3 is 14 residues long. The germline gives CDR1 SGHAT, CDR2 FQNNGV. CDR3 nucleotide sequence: TGTGCCAGCAGCCCTGGAGTAGGGATCGGGGAGCTGTTTTTT. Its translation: CASSPGVGIGELFF.

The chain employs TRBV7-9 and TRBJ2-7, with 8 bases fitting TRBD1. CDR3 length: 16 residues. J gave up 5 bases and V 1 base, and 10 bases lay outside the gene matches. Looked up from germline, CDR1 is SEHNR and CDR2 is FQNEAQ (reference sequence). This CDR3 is CASSLGIAQGANEQYF. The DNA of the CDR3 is TGTGCCAGCAGCTTAGGAATCGCGCAGGGGGCCAACGAGCAGTACTTC. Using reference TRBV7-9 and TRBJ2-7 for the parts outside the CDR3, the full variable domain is DTGVSQNPRHKITKRGQNVTFRCDPISEHNRLYWYRQTLGQGPEFLTYFQNEAQLEKSRLLSDRFSAERPKGSFSTLEIQRTEQGDSAMYLCASSLGIAQGANEQYFGPGTRLTVT.

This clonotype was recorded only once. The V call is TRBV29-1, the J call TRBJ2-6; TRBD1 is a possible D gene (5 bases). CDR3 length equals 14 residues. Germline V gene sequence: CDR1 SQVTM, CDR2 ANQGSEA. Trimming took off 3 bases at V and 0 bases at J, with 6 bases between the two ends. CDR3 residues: CSVEGRSGANVLTF. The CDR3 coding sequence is TGCAGCGTTGAGGGGCGCTCTGGGGCCAACGTCCTGACTTTC.

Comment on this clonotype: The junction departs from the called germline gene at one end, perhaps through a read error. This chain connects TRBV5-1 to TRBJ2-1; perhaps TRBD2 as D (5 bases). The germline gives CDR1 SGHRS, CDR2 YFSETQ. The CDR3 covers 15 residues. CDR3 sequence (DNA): TGCGCCAGCAGCTTGAGGCTAGCTGCCTACAATGAGCAGCTCTTC. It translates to CASSLRLAAYNEQLF.

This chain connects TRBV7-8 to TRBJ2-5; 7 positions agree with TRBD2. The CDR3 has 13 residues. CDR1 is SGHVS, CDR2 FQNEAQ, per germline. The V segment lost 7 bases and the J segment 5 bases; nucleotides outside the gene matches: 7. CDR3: CASKPRGGETQYF. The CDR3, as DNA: TGTGCCAGCAAACCGCGGGGAGGGGAGACCCAGTACTTC.

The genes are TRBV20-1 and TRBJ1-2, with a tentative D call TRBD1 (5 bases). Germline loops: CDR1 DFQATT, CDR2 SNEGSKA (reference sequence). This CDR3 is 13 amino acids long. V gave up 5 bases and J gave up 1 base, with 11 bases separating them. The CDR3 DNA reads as TGCAGTGCTGACAGCTCCTATAACTATGGCTACACCTTC. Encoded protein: CSADSSYNYGYTF.

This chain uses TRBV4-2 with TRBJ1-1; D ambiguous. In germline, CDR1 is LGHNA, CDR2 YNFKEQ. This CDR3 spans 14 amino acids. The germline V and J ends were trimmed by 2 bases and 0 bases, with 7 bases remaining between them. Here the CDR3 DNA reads TGTGCCAGCAGCCAAAGACAACTGAACACTGAAGCTTTCTTT. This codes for CASSQRQLNTEAFF.

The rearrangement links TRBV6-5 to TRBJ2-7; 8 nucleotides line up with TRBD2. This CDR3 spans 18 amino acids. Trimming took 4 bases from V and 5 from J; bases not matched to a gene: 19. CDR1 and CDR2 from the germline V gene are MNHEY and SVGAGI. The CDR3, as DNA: TGTGCCAGCAGTTCAATAGAATCTCTAGGAGCGGGAGCCCACGAGCAGTACTTC. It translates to CASSSIESLGAGAHEQYF.

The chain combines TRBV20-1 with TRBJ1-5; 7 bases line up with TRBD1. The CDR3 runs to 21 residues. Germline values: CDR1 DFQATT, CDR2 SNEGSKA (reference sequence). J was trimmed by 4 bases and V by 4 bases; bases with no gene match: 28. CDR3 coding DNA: TGCAGTGCTACCCCCCCCACGGACCAGGGGGTGATAAGGTGGGGAAATCAGCCCCAGCATTTT. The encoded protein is CSATPPTDQGVIRWGNQPQHF.

The CDR3 DNA reads TGCGCCAGCAGCTTTTTTGGGGGGAATTGTGGCTACACCTTC. Translating it yields CASSFFGGNCGYTF. This chain links TRBV5-1 with TRBJ1-2; perhaps TRBD1 as D (5 bases). The CDR3 extends over 14 amino acids. From germline, CDR1 is SGHRS and CDR2 YFSETQ. Trimming pared 2 bases from V and 7 bases from J, leaving 15 bases between.

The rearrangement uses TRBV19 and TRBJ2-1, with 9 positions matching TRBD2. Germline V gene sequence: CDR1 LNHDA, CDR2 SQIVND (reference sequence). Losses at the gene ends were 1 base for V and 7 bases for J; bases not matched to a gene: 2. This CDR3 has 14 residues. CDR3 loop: CASSIGLAANEQFF. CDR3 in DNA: TGTGCCAGTAGTATAGGACTAGCGGCAAATGAGCAGTTCTTC.

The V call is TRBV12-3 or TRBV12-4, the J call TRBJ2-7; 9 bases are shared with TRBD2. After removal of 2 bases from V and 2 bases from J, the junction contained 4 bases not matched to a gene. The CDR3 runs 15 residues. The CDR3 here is CASSLRAGGTYEQYF. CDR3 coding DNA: TGTGCCAGCAGTTTAAGGGCGGGAGGGACCTACGAGCAGTACTTC.

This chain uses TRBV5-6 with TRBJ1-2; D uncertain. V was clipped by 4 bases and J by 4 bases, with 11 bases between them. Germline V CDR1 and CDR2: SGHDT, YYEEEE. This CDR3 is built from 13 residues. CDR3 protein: CASSAARTYGYTF. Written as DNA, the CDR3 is TGTGCCAGCAGCGCGGCAAGGACCTATGGCTACACCTTC. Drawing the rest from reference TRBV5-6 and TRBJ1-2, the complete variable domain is DAGVTQSPTHLIKTRGQQVTLRCSPKSGHDTVSWYQQALGQGPQFIFQYYEEEERQRGNFPDRFSGHQFPNYSSELNVNALLLGDSALYLCASSAARTYGYTFGSGTRLTVV.

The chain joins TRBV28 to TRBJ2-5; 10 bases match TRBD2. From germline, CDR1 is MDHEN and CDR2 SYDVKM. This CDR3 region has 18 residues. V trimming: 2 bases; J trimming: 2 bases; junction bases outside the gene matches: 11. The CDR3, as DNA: TGTGCCAGCAGTTTACTAGCGGGAGTCAGTCCTTTGCAAGAGACCCAGTACTTC. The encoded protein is CASSLLAGVSPLQETQYF.

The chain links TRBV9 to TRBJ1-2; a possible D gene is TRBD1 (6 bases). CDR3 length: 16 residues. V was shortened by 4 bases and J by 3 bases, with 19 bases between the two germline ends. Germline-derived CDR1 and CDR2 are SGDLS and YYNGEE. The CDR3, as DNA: TGTGCCAGCAGCCCTTACAGACAGGCCGAATACTATGGCTACACCTTC. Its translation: CASSPYRQAEYYGYTF.

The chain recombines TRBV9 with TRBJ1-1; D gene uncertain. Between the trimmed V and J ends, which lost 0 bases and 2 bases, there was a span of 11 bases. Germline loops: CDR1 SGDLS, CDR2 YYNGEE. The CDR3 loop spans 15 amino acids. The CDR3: CASSVGRGANTEAFF. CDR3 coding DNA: TGTGCCAGCAGCGTAGGGCGGGGAGCAAACACTGAAGCTTTCTTT.